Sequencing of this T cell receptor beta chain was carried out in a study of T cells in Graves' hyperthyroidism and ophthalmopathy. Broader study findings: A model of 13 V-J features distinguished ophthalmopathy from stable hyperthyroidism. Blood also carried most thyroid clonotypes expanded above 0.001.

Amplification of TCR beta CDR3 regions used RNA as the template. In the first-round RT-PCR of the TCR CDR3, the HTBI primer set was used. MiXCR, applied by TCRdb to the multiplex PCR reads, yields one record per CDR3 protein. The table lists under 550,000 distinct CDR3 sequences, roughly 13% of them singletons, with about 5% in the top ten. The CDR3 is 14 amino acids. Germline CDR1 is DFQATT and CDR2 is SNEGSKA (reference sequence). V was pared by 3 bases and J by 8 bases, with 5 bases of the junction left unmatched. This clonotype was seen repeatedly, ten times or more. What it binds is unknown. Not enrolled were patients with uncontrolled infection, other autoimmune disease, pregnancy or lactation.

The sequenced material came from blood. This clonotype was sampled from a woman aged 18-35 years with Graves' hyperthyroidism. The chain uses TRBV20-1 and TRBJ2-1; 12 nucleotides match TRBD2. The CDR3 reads CSASLAGGVDEQFF. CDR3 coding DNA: TGCAGTGCTAGCCTAGCGGGAGGGGTCGATGAGCAGTTCTTC.